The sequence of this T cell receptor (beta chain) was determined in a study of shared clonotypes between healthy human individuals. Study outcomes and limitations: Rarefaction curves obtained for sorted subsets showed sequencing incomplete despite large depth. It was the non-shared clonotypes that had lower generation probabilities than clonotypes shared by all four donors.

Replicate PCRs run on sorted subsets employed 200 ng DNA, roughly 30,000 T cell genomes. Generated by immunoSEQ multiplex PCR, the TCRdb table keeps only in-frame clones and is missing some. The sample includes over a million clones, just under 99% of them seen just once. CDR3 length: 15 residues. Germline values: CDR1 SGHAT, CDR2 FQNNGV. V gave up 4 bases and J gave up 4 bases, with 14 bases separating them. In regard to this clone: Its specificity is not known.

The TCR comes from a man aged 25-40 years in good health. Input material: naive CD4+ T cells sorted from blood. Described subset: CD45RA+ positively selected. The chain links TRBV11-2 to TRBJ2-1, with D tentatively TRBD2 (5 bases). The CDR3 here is CASSSSGNLYNEQFF. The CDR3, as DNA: TGTGCCAGCAGCTCCTCCGGGAACCTTTACAATGAGCAGTTCTTC.